This is a list of T cell receptor beta chains from one sample in a study of T-cell memory formation after mild COVID-19. TCRdb used MiXCR to reprocess the 5' RACE reads, holding one entry per CDR3 protein. In the table there are about 200,000 distinct CDR3 sequences, around 16% of which are singletons. Sequenced input: PBMCs or a T cell subset sorted from them (not recorded which). Receptor source: an adult woman who had mild COVID-19 (a few samples of this study predate the infection). Cell type and time point are not known. The conserved cysteine and the conserved F or W are not part of the CDR3 here.

V,CDR3
TRBV18,ASSSPTLYTGELF
TRBV12-3/TRBV12-4,ASSPQQVSETQY
TRBV10-2,ASSDQREATSQQY
TRBV5-8,ASHKGFPFFSTDTQY
TRBV7-2,ASSRSSVRSSYEQY
TRBV5-1,ASSKDGLAGTDTQY
TRBV7-2,ASSKGLAGGGPSYNEQF
TRBV29-1,SIRAGEGYT
TRBV5-1,ASSLGSAPPNYGYT
TRBV6-5,ASSLSIQGPTDTQY
TRBV9,ASAERLAVNEQF
TRBV5-1,ASSQGLAEETQY
TRBV7-3,ASSSQRGLTDTQY
TRBV7-9,ASSFENGEQF
TRBV12-3/TRBV12-4,ASSFGRGNKNIQY
TRBV6-6,ASSFGVVGDTQY
TRBV3-1,ASSQGINSPLH
TRBV7-2,ASSSGTGGSPLH
TRBV29-1,SVGLTGDYGYT
TRBV12-3/TRBV12-4,ASSSPGGNAYNEQF
TRBV6-6,ASSSATSLGELF
TRBV6-5,ASTTGGQETQY
TRBV9,ASSTGLPNEQF
TRBV20-1,SASGQGGNEQY
TRBV19,ASSIAPLTGDETQY
TRBV12-3/TRBV12-4,ASSSRTVSTDTQY
TRBV5-1,ATHEVIGTGDTGELF
TRBV20-1,SARADRTWSSYEQY
TRBV19,ASSQDRGANQPQH
TRBV4-1,ASSPADRDLGEQY
TRBV29-1,SVRGPGGETQY
TRBV11-3,ASRRSQGGNYGYT
TRBV11-2,ASSEAHSGEQY
TRBV24-1,ATSEGGKEYEQY
TRBV6-6,ASTPSAGLAGEMQY
TRBV28,ASSFTTGLYEQY
TRBV11-2,ASSFDRGREKLF
TRBV5-1,ASSSGQLQEAF
TRBV6-4,ASSDHLAGAPNEQF
TRBV30,AWSGDSGTEAF
TRBV9,ASSTSGDSYSYEQY
TRBV7-6,ASSLAGGRAGANVLT
TRBV5-1,ASSIGGQGAYEQY
TRBV7-9,ASSLDGSNTEAF
TRBV6-2/TRBV6-3,ASDTSTAGGWTDTQY
TRBV20-1,SVRQGLTGELF
TRBV28,ASSFLYNEQF
TRBV7-8,ASSLTVGKGY
TRBV20-1,SAPSIYYGYT
TRBV18,ASSPGQELNQPQH
TRBV15,ATSDVAGGPVVDEQF